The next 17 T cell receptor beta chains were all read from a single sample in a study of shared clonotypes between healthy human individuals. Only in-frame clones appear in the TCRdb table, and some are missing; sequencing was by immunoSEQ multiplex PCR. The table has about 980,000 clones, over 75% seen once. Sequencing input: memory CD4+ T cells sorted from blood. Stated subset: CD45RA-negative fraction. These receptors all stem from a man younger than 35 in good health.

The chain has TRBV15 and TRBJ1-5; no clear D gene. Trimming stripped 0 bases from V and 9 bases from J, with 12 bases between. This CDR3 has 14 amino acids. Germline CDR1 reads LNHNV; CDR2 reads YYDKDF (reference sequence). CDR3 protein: CATSRDGSLSPQHF. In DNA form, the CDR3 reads TGTGCCACCAGCAGAGACGGTAGTCTTTCGCCCCAGCATTTT.

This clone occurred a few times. Here the CDR3 DNA reads TGTGCCGGGCGGTGGGTCGGGGATTCACCCCTCCACTTT. As protein: CAGRWVGDSPLHF. The chain employs TRBV2 and TRBJ1-6, with unresolved D. The germline V gene has CDR1 SNHLY and CDR2 FYNNEI. The CDR3 totals 13 residues. V lost 11 bases and J 8 bases, leaving 16 bases between the germline ends.

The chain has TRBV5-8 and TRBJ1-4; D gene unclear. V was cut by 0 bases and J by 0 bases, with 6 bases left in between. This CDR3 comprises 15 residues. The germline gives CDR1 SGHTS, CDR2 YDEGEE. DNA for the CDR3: TGTGCCAGCAGCTTGGGGCCTGCAACTAATGAAAAACTGTTTTTT. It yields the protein CASSLGPATNEKLFF.

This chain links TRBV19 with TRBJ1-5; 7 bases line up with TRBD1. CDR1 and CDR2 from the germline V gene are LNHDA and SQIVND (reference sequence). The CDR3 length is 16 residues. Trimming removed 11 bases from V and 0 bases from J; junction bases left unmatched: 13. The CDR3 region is CALIEPQGGSNQPQHF. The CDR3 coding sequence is TGTGCCTTAATAGAACCCCAGGGGGGTAGCAATCAGCCCCAGCATTTT.

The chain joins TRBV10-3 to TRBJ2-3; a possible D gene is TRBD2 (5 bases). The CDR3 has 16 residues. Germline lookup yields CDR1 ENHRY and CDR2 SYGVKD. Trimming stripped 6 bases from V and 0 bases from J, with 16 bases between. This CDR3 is CAIRSRRADSTDTQYF. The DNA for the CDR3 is TGTGCCATCAGGTCGCGGCGAGCGGACAGCACAGATACGCAGTATTTT.

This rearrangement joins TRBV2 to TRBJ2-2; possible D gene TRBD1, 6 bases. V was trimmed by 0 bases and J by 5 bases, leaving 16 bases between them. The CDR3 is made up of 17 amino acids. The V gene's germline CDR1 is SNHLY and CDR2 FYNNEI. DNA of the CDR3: TGTGCCAGCAGTGAAGCACAGGGATCGCCCGTAACCGGGGAGCTGTTTTTT. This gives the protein CASSEAQGSPVTGELFF.

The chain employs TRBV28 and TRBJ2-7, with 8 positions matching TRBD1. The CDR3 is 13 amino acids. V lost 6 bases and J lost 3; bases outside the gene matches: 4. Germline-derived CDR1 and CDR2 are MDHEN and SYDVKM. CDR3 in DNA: TGTGCCAGCAGCAAGGGACAGGTCTACGAGCAGTACTTC. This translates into CASSKGQVYEQYF.

In DNA form, the CDR3 reads TGCGCCAGCAGCCAAGAAGGCAGGGGTCGGAGCAATCAGCCCCAGCATTTT. This codes for CASSQEGRGRSNQPQHF. The chain recombines TRBV4-1 with TRBJ1-5, with D maybe TRBD1 (6 bases). Germline assignment: CDR1 MGHRA and CDR2 YSYEKL. The CDR3 has 17 residues. Deletions cut 0 bases from V and 1 base from J, with 13 bases between.

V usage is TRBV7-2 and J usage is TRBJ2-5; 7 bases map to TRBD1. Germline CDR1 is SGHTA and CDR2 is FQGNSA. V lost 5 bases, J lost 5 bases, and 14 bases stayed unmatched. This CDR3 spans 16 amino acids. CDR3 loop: CASSRAGGMGWETQYF. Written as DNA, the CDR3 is TGTGCCAGCAGCAGGGCAGGGGGTATGGGGTGGGAGACCCAGTACTTC.

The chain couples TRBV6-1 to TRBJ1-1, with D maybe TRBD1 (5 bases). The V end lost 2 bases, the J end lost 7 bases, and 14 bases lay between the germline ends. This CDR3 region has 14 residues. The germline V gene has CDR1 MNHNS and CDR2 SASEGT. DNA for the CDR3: TGTGCCAGCAGTGAAAATGGAAGGGGAAGTGAAGCTTTCTTT. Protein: CASSENGRGSEAFF.

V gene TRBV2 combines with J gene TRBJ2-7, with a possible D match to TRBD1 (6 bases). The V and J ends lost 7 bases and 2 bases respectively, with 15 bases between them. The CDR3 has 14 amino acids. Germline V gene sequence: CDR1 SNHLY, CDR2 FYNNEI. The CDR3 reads CASKSQGSAYEQYF. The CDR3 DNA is TGTGCCAGCAAATCACAGGGTTCCGCCTACGAGCAGTACTTC.

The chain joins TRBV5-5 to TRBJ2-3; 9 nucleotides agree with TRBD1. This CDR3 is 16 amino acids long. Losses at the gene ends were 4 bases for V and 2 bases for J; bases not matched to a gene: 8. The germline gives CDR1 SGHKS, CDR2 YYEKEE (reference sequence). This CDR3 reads CASSAGQGMITDTQYF. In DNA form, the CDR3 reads TGTGCCAGCAGCGCAGGACAGGGGATGATCACAGATACGCAGTATTTT. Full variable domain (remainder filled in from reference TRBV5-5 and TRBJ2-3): DAGVTQSPTHLIKTRGQQVTLRCSPISGHKSVSWYQQVLGQGPQFIFQYYEKEERGRGNFPDRFSARQFPNYSSELNVNALLLGDSALYLCASSAGQGMITDTQYFGPGTRLTVL.

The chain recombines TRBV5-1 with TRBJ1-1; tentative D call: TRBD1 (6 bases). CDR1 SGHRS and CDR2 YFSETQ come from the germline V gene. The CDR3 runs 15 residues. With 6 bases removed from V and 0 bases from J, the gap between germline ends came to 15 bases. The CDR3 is CASNIGGAMNTEAFF. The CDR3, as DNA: TGCGCCAGCAATATAGGGGGGGCAATGAACACTGAAGCTTTCTTT.

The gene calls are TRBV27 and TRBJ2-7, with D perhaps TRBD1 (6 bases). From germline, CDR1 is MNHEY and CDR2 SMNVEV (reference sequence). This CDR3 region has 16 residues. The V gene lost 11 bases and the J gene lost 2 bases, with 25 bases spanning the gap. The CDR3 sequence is CAGIGCGRGPPYEQYF. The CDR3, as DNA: TGTGCCGGAATCGGGTGCGGCAGGGGTCCGCCCTACGAGCAGTACTTC.

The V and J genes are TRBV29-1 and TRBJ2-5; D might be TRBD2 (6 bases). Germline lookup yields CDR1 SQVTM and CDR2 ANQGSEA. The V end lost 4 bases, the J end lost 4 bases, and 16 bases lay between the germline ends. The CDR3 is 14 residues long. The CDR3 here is CSVAARGKGETQYF. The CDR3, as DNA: TGCAGCGTTGCCGCTCGCGGGAAAGGAGAGACCCAGTACTTC.

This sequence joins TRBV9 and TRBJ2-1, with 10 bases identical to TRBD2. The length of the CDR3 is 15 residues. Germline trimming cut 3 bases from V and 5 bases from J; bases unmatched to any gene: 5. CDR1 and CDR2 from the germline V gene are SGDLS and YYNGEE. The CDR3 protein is CASSARLAGNNEQFF. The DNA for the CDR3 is TGTGCCAGCAGCGCCCGACTAGCGGGCAACAATGAGCAGTTCTTC.

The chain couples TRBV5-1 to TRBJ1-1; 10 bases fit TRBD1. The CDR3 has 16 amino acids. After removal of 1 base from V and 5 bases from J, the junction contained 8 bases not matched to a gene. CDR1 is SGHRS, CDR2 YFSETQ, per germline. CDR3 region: CASSLMGQGQGTEAFF. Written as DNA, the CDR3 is TGCGCCAGCAGCTTGATGGGACAGGGGCAGGGGACTGAAGCTTTCTTT.